One sample yielded the 16 T cell receptor beta chains listed below, sequenced in a study of CD4 T cell repertoires in COVID-19. Data came from immunoSEQ multiplex PCR; TCRdb stores just in-frame clones and leaves some out. The sample lists more than 65,000 clones, under 90% occurring once. Sequenced material: CD4+ T cells from peripheral blood, taken after recovery from COVID-19. The receptors stem from a human donor who had COVID-19.

V and J are TRBV7-3 and TRBJ2-4; D not certain. CDR3 length equals 14 residues. CDR1 SGHTA and CDR2 FQGTGA come from the germline V gene. V was trimmed by 6 bases and J by 8 bases, leaving 17 bases between them. This CDR3 reads CASSPSGRWDIQYF. Here the CDR3 DNA reads TGTGCCAGCAGTCCCTCTGGAAGGTGGGACATTCAGTACTTC.

The chain recombines TRBV7-6 with TRBJ2-1; 8 bases are shared with TRBD2. This CDR3 is 15 amino acids long. Germline CDR1 and CDR2: SGHVS and FNYEAQ. V trimming: 1 base; J trimming: 10 bases; junction bases outside the gene matches: 9. The CDR3, as DNA: TGTGCCAGCAGCTTAGGGGGAGCGGGAGCGAGAGAGCAGTTCTTC. This codes for CASSLGGAGAREQFF.

This clone was recorded only once. The chain recombines TRBV5-1 with TRBJ1-3; unclear D gene. CDR1 SGHRS and CDR2 YFSETQ come from the germline V gene. This CDR3 has 13 residues. V was clipped by 7 bases and J by 0 bases, with 8 bases between them. The CDR3 here is CASSDLSGNTIYF. For the CDR3, the DNA is TGCGCCAGCTCGGATCTCTCTGGAAACACCATATATTTT.

The genes are TRBV6-5 and TRBJ1-1; D ambiguous. This CDR3 contains 15 residues. Trimming shortened V by 2 bases and J by 0 bases, and 10 bases separated the two germline ends. Germline assignment: CDR1 MNHEY and CDR2 SVGAGI. DNA for the CDR3: TGTGCCAGCAGTTACAACCAAGGGATGAACACTGAAGCTTTCTTT. Amino acid sequence: CASSYNQGMNTEAFF.

V is TRBV5-4 and J is TRBJ2-3, with 7 positions matching TRBD2. With V trimmed by 2 bases and J by 4 bases, 7 bases remained unmatched. This CDR3 has 15 residues. Per the germline V gene, CDR1 is SGHNT and CDR2 is YYREEE (reference sequence). Written as DNA, the CDR3 is TGTGCCAGCAGCTTTGGCGGGAGAAGTGCAGATACGCAGTATTTT. Protein: CASSFGGRSADTQYF.

V is TRBV10-3 and J is TRBJ2-7, with TRBD2 identical over 13 bases. Germline CDR1 ENHRY, CDR2 SYGVKD. This CDR3 comprises 15 residues. Trimming at V came to 4 bases and at J to 5 bases, leaving 5 bases not matched to a gene. The CDR3 nucleotides are TGTGCCATCAGTGGGACTAGCGGGAGTGAGAACGAGCAGTACTTC. As protein: CAISGTSGSENEQYF.

The chain has TRBV7-8 and TRBJ1-2; tentatively, D is TRBD1 (5 bases). The CDR3 contains 13 residues. The V end lost 11 bases, the J end lost 8 bases, and 21 bases lay between the germline ends. CDR1 and CDR2 (germline): SGHVS, FQNEAQ. Written as DNA, the CDR3 is TGTGCCGGGGCCGGGGGGTCCCGGAGAGGCTACACCTTC. It is translated as CAGAGGSRRGYTF.

This clone showed up just once. The chain links TRBV2 to TRBJ2-2; 12 bases are a match to TRBD2. V lost 7 bases, J lost 6 bases, and 6 bases stayed unmatched. The germline V gene has CDR1 SNHLY and CDR2 FYNNEI. The CDR3 covers 15 residues. CDR3 coding DNA: TGTGCCAGCATGAGGACTAGCGGGGTCCCCGGGGAGCTGTTTTTT. It yields the protein CASMRTSGVPGELFF.

In its sample, this clone was seen once. V usage is TRBV7-6 and J usage is TRBJ2-1, with D unclear. V lost 3 bases to trimming and J lost 1 base, with 10 bases between them. Germline CDR1 and CDR2: SGHVS and FNYEAQ. The CDR3 loop spans 15 amino acids. The CDR3 nucleotides read TGTGCCAGCAGCTTTGGCTTAAATTCCTACAATGAGCAGTTCTTC. This gives the protein CASSFGLNSYNEQFF.

J is TRBJ2-6 and V is TRBV2; 8 nucleotides line up with TRBD1. The ends lost 11 bases at V and 1 base at J; junction bases unmatched: 16. The length of the CDR3 is 18 residues. Germline V CDR1 and CDR2: SNHLY, FYNNEI. The CDR3, as DNA: TGTGCCGGATCGGAGTGGACAGGGTCAAATTCTGGGGCCAACGTCCTGACTTTC. This sequence encodes CAGSEWTGSNSGANVLTF.

The chain joins TRBV2 to TRBJ2-2; perhaps TRBD2 as D (6 bases). The CDR3 is made up of 15 amino acids. Trimming removed 4 bases from V and 0 bases from J, with 9 bases in between. Per the germline V gene, CDR1 is SNHLY and CDR2 is FYNNEI. The CDR3 loop reads CASSGSSANTGELFF. Here the CDR3 DNA reads TGTGCCAGCAGTGGTTCTAGCGCGAACACCGGGGAGCTGTTTTTT.

CDR3 loop: CASSIGVAGANVLTF. The CDR3 DNA follows: TGTGCCAGTAGTATTGGGGTCGCCGGGGCCAACGTCCTGACTTTC. V and J are TRBV19 and TRBJ2-6; D is uncertain. The CDR3 consists of 15 residues. Trimming shortened V by 3 bases and J by 4 bases, and 10 bases separated the two germline ends. From germline, CDR1 is LNHDA and CDR2 SQIVND (reference sequence). Variable domain in full (rest from reference TRBV19 and TRBJ2-6): DGGITQSPKYLFRKEGQNVTLSCEQNLNHDAMYWYRQDPGQGLRLIYYSQIVNDFQKGDIAEGYSVSREKKESFPLTVTSAQKNPTAFYLCASSIGVAGANVLTFGAGSRLTVL.

The V gene is TRBV3-1 (or the pseudogene TRBV3-2), the J gene TRBJ1-1; D is possibly TRBD1 (6 bases). This CDR3 contains 14 residues. Between the trimmed V and J ends, which lost 5 bases and 1 base, there was a span of 11 bases. Germline CDR1 LGHDT, CDR2 YNNKEL (reference sequence). CDR3 coding DNA: TGTGCCAGCAGCTACCTGACAGGGAACACTGAAGCTTTCTTT. This translates into CASSYLTGNTEAFF.

The rearrangement uses TRBV6-1 and TRBJ2-3, with 8 bases matching TRBD1. The germline gives CDR1 MNHNS, CDR2 SASEGT. The CDR3 has 15 residues. V was pared by 6 bases and J by 0 bases, with 5 bases of the junction left unmatched. CDR3: CASRLQGESTDTQYF. The CDR3 DNA reads as TGTGCCAGCAGATTACAGGGGGAGAGCACAGATACGCAGTATTTT.

This clone was recorded only once. The chain joins TRBV5-6 to TRBJ2-3, with 14 bases aligning to TRBD2. Trimming removed 1 base from V and 6 bases from J; junction bases left unmatched: 13. Germline CDR1 and CDR2: SGHDT and YYEEEE. The CDR3 has 19 residues. DNA for the CDR3: TGTGCCAGCAGCTTGAATACCGGGACTAGCGGGGGTATAAGGGATACGCAGTATTTT. It specifies CASSLNTGTSGGIRDTQYF.

This sequence joins TRBV7-8 and TRBJ2-3, with D tentatively TRBD1 (5 bases). Looked up from germline, CDR1 is SGHVS and CDR2 is FQNEAQ. The CDR3 length is 16 residues. The ends were cut back, 4 bases at V and 5 bases at J, with 19 bases in the middle. CDR3 DNA: TGTGCCAGCAGCTCACCCTGGGGCCCAACAGGAGATACGCAGTATTTT. Amino acids: CASSSPWGPTGDTQYF.